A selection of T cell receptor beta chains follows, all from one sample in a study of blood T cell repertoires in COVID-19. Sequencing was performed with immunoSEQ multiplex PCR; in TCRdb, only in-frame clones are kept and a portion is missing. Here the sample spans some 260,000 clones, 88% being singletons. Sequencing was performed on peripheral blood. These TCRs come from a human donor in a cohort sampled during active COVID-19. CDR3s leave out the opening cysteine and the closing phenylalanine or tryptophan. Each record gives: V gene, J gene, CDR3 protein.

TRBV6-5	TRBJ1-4	ASSRRGGAGEKLF
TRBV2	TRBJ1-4	ASSEDRGREKLF
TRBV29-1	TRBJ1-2	SVGGAHSNYGYT
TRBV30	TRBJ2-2	AWSAPYRGRVGELF
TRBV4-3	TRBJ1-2	ASSQDGVGDYGYT
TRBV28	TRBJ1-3	ASSLLRFRGLGNTIY
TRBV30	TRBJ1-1	AWSKQAYTEAF
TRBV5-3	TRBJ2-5	ARTPLARY
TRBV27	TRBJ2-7	ASSSSYEQY
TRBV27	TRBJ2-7	ASSFGLEQY
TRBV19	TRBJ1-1	ASNGQGGTEAF
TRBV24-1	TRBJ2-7	ATSGSFSGTSEQY
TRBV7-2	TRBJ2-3	ASSLGGKDTQY
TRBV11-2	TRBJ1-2	ASSLETGPYGYT
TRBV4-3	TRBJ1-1	ASSQDQGNTEAF
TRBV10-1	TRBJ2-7	ASSESKKGARYEQY
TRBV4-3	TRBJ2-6	ASSHFPPDRGANVLT
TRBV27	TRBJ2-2	ASSLTTGRGTGELF
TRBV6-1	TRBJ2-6	ASSDQASGANVLT
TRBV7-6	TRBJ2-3	ASSPSPSSFSTDTQY
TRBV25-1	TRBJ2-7	ASSESPYEQY
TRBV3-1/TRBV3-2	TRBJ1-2	ASSQDRGTYGYT
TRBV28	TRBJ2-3	ASSLATRTDTQY
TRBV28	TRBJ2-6	ASSLMGQGTSGANVLT
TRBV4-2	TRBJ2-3	ASSQDSTRVAPHTDTQY
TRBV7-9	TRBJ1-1	ASSFDIQANTEAF
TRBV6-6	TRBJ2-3	ASRSSGSLTDTQY
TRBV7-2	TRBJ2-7	ASSTRLAGGPLLYEQY
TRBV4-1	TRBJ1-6	ASSFQDRTAESPLH
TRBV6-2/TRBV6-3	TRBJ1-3	ASIPRHLPLSSGNTIY
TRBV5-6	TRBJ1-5	ASSHWTGGMNQPQH
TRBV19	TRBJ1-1	ASSIVAETEAF
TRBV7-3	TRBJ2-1	ASSLTSGRVEQF
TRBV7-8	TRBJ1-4	ASSTRTGVVEKLF
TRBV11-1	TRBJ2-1	ASSFVATHEQF
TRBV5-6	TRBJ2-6	ASSLVAGANVLT
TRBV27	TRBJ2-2	ASRPGQGYTGELF
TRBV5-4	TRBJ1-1	ASSPTGMNTEAF
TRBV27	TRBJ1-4	ASSPATNEKLF
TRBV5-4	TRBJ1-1	ASSLPPGQSHSEAF
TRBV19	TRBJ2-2	ASSIQGLNTGELF
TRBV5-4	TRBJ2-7	ASSFGWRSLSSYEQY
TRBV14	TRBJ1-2	ASSTPLLYGYT
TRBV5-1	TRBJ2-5	ASSLGSAYQETQY
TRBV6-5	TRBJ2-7	ASSGTSGLTYEQY
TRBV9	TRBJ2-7	ASSEGLADSYEQY
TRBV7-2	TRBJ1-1	ASSLRSSGSAEAF
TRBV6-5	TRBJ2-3	ASSYSSSGGDTQY
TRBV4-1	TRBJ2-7	ASSLRGGVTYEQY
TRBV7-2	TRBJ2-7	ASSPLAGRYEQY
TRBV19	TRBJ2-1	ASSRQGSSYNEQF
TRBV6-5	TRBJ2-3	ASSRLNTQY
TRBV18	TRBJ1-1	ASSPAENNEAF
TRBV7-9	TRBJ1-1	ASSLGRGAFENTEAF
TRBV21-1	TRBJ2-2	ASSKVPEEITGELF
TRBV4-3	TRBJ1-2	ASSQHPSGGSDYGYT
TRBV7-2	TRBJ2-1	ASRLAGESYNEQF
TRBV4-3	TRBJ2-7	ASSQALAGYYEQY
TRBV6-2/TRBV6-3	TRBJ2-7	ASSEIFRESEQY
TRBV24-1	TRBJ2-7	ATSDFGGRVESRVTYEQY